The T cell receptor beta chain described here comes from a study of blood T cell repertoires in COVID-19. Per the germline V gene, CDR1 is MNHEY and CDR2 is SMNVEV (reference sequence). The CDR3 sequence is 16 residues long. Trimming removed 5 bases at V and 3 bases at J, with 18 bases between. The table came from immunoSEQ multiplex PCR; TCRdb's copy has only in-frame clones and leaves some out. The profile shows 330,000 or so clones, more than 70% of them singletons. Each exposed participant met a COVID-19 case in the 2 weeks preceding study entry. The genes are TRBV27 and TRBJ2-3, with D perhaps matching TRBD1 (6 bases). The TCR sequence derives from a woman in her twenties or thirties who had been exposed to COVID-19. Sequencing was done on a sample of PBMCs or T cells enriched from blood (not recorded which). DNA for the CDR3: TGTGCCAGCAGTCCCCTTATAGGGGGTTTTACAGATACGCAGTATTTT. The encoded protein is CASSPLIGGFTDTQYF.